This T cell receptor beta chain was captured by sequencing in a study of T cell changes during pregnancy in multiple sclerosis. Germline V CDR1 and CDR2: SGHRS, YFSETQ. V gave up 3 bases and J gave up 1 base; unmatched junction bases: 5. The length of the CDR3 is 17 residues. Sequencing used immunoSEQ multiplex PCR; TCRdb keeps in-frame clones, though not all of them. This sample has about 24,000 clones; 88% occur once, and the top ten carry nearly 0.75%. The receptor was isolated from a female donor in good health, enrolled as a control in a pregnancy study. This chain connects TRBV5-1 to TRBJ2-6, with 9 nucleotides matching TRBD1. The material sequenced was CD4+ T cells from peripheral blood mononuclear cells, taken in the first trimester of pregnancy. DNA of the CDR3: TGCGCCAGCAGCTCGGGGACAGGGTTATCTGGGGCCAACGTCCTGACTTTC. This encodes CASSSGTGLSGANVLTF.